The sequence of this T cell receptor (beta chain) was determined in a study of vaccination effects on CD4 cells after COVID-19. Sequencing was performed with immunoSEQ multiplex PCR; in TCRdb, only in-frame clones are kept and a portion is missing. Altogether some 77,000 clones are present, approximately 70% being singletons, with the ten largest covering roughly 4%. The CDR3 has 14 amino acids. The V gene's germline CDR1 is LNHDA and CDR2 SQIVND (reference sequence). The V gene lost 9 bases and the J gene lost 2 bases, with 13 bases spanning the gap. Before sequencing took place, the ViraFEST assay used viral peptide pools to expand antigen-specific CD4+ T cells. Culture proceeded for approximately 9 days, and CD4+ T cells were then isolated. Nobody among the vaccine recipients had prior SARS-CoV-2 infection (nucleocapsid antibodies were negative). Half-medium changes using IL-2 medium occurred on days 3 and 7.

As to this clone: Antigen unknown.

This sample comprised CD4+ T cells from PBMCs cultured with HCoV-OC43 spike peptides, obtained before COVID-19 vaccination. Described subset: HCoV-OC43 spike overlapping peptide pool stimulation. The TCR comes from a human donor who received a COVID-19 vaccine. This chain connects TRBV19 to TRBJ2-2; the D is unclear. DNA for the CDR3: TGTGCCAGCAGAGAGCAGGCTAACACCGGGGAGCTGTTTTTT. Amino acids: CASREQANTGELFF.